Below, 14 T cell receptor beta chains from the same sample are listed, as sequenced in a study of T cells in tuberculosis. Using immunoSEQ multiplex PCR, the repertoire was profiled, and TCRdb retains in-frame clones only, with some absent. The sample has tens of thousands of clones, 70% to 90% seen once. Time point of the sample: new active TB diagnosis, blood taken before or within 7 days of starting treatment. Sequences were derived from PBMCs, sampled at tuberculosis diagnosis. The receptors shown here come from an adult with tuberculosis.

V and J are TRBV6-1 and TRBJ2-2, with 13 bases fitting TRBD2. CDR3 size: 14 residues. CDR1 and CDR2 from the germline V gene are MNHNS and SASEGT. J lost 4 bases, V lost 11 bases, and 4 bases had no gene match. CDR3 nucleotide sequence: TGTGCCGGACGACTAGCGGGGGGCACCGGGGAGCTGTTTTTT. The encoded protein is CAGRLAGGTGELFF.

This sequence joins TRBV28 and TRBJ2-7; D is unresolved. V lost 8 bases and J 4 bases, leaving 9 bases between the germline ends. CDR3 length: 11 amino acids. The germline CDR1 and CDR2 sequences are MDHEN and SYDVKM. This chain's CDR3 is CASYSRYEQYF. CDR3 in DNA: TGTGCCAGCTACAGTAGGTACGAGCAGTACTTC.

The chain employs TRBV5-1 and TRBJ2-1; the match to TRBD2 covers 13 bases. CDR3 length: 15 residues. V gave up 5 bases and J gave up 9 bases; unmatched junction bases: 8. CDR1 SGHRS and CDR2 YFSETQ come from the germline V gene. CDR3 DNA: TGCGCCAGCAGACACGGACTAGCGGGAGTGGGTGAGCAGTTCTTC. Its translation is CASRHGLAGVGEQFF.

The chain is built from TRBV29-1 and TRBJ2-5; TRBD2 aligns across 7 bases. J gave up 1 base and V 3 bases, and 8 bases lay outside the gene matches. CDR3 size: 15 residues. Germline V gene sequence: CDR1 SQVTM, CDR2 ANQGSEA. CDR3 sequence reads: CSVDGGAGIQETQYF. CDR3 bases: TGCAGCGTTGATGGGGGAGCGGGAATCCAAGAGACCCAGTACTTC.

This clone was recorded only once. The chain has TRBV9 and TRBJ1-1; TRBD1 might be the D (5 bases). From germline, CDR1 is SGDLS and CDR2 YYNGEE. V lost 4 bases and J 0 bases, leaving 13 bases between the germline ends. The CDR3 spans 15 residues. The DNA for the CDR3 is TGTGCCAGCAGCCCCCTAGGGGCAATGAACACTGAAGCTTTCTTT. Its translation: CASSPLGAMNTEAFF.

V usage is TRBV7-2 and J usage is TRBJ2-7; TRBD2 matches 7 bases. Unmatched junction bases numbered 12, after V lost 7 bases and J lost 3 bases. The length of the CDR3 is 15 residues. Germline CDR1 and CDR2: SGHTA and FQGNSA. DNA of the CDR3: TGTGCCAGCACCCTACTTCCGGGGGGAGGCTACGAGCAGTACTTC. Protein product: CASTLLPGGGYEQYF.

This clone was seen a single time. The J gene is TRBJ2-2, the V gene TRBV7-6; 7 bases agree with TRBD1. This CDR3 contains 16 residues. Trimming at V came to 5 bases and at J to 4 bases, leaving 10 bases not matched to a gene. The germline V gene has CDR1 SGHVS and CDR2 FNYEAQ. CDR3: CASSPQGGTGTGELFF. The CDR3 bases are TGTGCCAGCAGCCCCCAAGGGGGCACGGGCACCGGGGAGCTGTTTTTT.

The J gene is TRBJ2-1, the V gene TRBV18; 8 bases agree with TRBD1. Unmatched junction bases numbered 2, after V lost 5 bases and J lost 8 bases. CDR3 length equals 12 residues. CDR1 is KGHSH, CDR2 LQKENI, per germline. This CDR3 reads CASSSQGDEQFF. As DNA, the CDR3 is TGTGCCAGCTCATCACAGGGGGATGAGCAGTTCTTC.

The chain couples TRBV28 to TRBJ2-1; 7 nucleotides agree with TRBD1. J lost 8 bases, V lost 6 bases, and 13 bases had no gene match. From germline, CDR1 is MDHEN and CDR2 SYDVKM. The CDR3 has 15 amino acids. CDR3: CASSRRQGQSHEQFF. CDR3 nucleotides: TGTGCCAGCAGCCGACGACAGGGACAGTCTCATGAGCAGTTCTTC.

This clone was seen only a few times. The V call is TRBV6-1, the J call TRBJ2-7; D is unclear. The CDR3 sequence is 13 residues long. V lost 2 bases and J lost 4, with 9 bases in between. Germline values: CDR1 MNHNS, CDR2 SASEGT. CDR3 residues: CASSESTTYEQYF. For the CDR3, the DNA is TGTGCCAGCAGTGAATCTACGACTTACGAGCAGTACTTC.

The CDR3 DNA reads as TGCGCCAGCAGCTCGTCTGGTGGTCAGGGTCCCTGGTACACTGAAGCTTTCTTT. Translation: CASSSSGGQGPWYTEAFF. This chain joins TRBV5-1 and TRBJ1-1, with D tentatively TRBD1 (5 bases). V lost 3 bases to trimming and J lost 3 bases, with 24 bases between them. The CDR3 is 18 amino acids. CDR1 and CDR2 (germline): SGHRS, YFSETQ.

This chain connects TRBV19 to TRBJ1-1, with TRBD1 matching 7 bases. Germline loops: CDR1 LNHDA, CDR2 SQIVND (reference sequence). V lost 2 bases, J lost 1 base, and 4 bases stayed unmatched. The CDR3 contains 15 residues. The CDR3 bases are TGTGCCAGTAGTATAATGGGACAGAAGAACACTGAAGCTTTCTTT. Translation: CASSIMGQKNTEAFF.

The chain joins TRBV19 to TRBJ1-2; no clear D. This CDR3 is built from 13 residues. Germline V CDR1 and CDR2: LNHDA, SQIVND (reference sequence). V was cut by 1 base and J by 8 bases, with 11 bases left in between. CDR3 DNA sequence: TGTGCCAGTAGTATAGGGGTACAGAGAGGCTACACCTTC. Its translation is CASSIGVQRGYTF.

This rearrangement joins TRBV9 to TRBJ2-1, with D possibly TRBD2 on 5 matching bases. Trimming took off 0 bases at V and 10 bases at J, with 17 bases between the two ends. The CDR3 totals 15 residues. CDR1 is SGDLS, CDR2 YYNGEE, per germline. As DNA, the CDR3 is TGTGCCAGCAGCGTAGGGTGGCGACCGAGAGGGGAGCAGTTCTTC. It encodes CASSVGWRPRGEQFF.